The clone carrying this TCR beta chain is judged medium-sized. Its antigen is currently unknown. This entry belongs to a study of tumor-infiltrating lymphocytes in localized non-small cell lung cancer. In the study overall: Some samples were collected after neoadjuvant chemotherapy; smokers, never-smokers and several histologies were included. Tumor tissue and non-adjacent uninvolved lung came from each patient. General study points: Different pieces of the same tissue went to different assays, confounding technical variation with intratumor heterogeneity. Higher tumor T cell infiltration than in uninvolved lung was supported by TCRbeta sequencing.

The repertoire was sequenced with immunoSEQ multiplex PCR; TCRdb's copy has only in-frame clones and lacks some. The sample holds roughly 8,000 clones, under 75% seen once. The CDR3 length is 13 residues. Unmatched junction bases numbered 6, after V lost 4 bases and J lost 6 bases. CDR1 is GTSNPN, CDR2 SVGIG, per germline (reference sequence). Material for sequencing was uninvolved lung tissue not adjacent to the tumor. The chain uses TRBV30 and TRBJ2-1; 7 positions match TRBD2. The sequence was obtained from a human donor with non-small cell lung cancer. The CDR3 sequence: CAWNWEGSNEQFF. Here the CDR3 DNA reads TGTGCCTGGAACTGGGAGGGGAGCAATGAGCAGTTCTTC.